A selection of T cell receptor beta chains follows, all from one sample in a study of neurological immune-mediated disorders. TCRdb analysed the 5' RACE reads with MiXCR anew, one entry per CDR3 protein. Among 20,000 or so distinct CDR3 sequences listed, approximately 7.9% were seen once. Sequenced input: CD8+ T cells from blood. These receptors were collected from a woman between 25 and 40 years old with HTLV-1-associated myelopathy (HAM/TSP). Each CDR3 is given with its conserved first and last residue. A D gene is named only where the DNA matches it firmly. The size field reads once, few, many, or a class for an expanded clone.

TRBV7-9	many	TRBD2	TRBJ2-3	TGTGCCAGCAGCTTAACAGCGGGGGGCTCAGATACGCAGTATTTT	CASSLTAGGSDTQYF
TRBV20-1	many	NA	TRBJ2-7	TGCAGTGCTAGAGGACTCAGCTCCTACGAGCAGTACTTC	CSARGLSSYEQYF
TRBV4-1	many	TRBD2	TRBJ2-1	TGCGCCAGCAGCCAAGGGTTTAGCGGGGGCAAGAATGAGCAGTTCTTC	CASSQGFSGGKNEQFF
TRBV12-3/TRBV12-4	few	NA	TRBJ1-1	TGTGCCAGCAGTAGAACAGGGTCATGGAACACTGAAGCTTTCTTT	CASSRTGSWNTEAFF
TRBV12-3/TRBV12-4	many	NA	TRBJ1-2	TGTGCCAGCAGATCCGCTCGAGAGACGTTACACTATGGCTACACCTTC	CASRSARETLHYGYTF
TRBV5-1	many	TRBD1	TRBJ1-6	TGCGCCAGCAGCTTGGAGGGACAGGGGATGGTCGGTAATTCACCCCTCCACTTT	CASSLEGQGMVGNSPLHF
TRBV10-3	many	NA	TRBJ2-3	TGTGCCATCAGTGAGTCGAAATCGGGGTTCGAGACAGATACGCAGTATTTT	CAISESKSGFETDTQYF
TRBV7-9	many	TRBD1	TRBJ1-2	TGTGCCAGCAGCCACGACAGGGGGAAAGGCTATGGCTACACCTTC	CASSHDRGKGYGYTF
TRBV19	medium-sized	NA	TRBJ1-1	TGTGCCAGTAGTATACCGGGAAGTAACACTGAAGCTTTCTTT	CASSIPGSNTEAFF
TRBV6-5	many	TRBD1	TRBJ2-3	TGTGCCAGCAGTTACTCTCCGGGACAGGGGACAGATACGCAGTATTTT	CASSYSPGQGTDTQYF
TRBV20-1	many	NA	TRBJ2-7	TGCAGTGCTAGAGCGGTGATAGGGGGCTACGAGCAGTACTTC	CSARAVIGGYEQYF
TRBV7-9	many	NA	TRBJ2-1	TGTGCCAGCAGCTTACCAAGGGTCGAACGGGCCTACAATGAGCAGTTCTTC	CASSLPRVERAYNEQFF
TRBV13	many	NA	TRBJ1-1	TGTGCCAGCAGCTTAGGATCGCTTGGGGACACTGAAGCTTTCTTT	CASSLGSLGDTEAFF
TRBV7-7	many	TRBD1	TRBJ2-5	TGTGCCAGCAGCTTTGGACAGGCCAGGGGGACCCAGTACTTC	CASSFGQARGTQYF
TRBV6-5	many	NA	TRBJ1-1	TGTGCCAGCAGTTACGGTAGGGGATCTGAAGCTTTCTTT	CASSYGRGSEAFF
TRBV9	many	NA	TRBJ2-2	TGTGCCAGCAGCGTGAGGTCGGGATACACCGGGGAGCTGTTTTTT	CASSVRSGYTGELFF
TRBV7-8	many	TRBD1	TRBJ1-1	TGTGCCAGCAGCCAGCCGCGGAGGGGGCAAAGCACTGAAGCTTTCTTT	CASSQPRRGQSTEAFF
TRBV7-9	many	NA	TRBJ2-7	TGTGCCAGCAGCTCAGAGACGGGTGCCTACGAGCAGTACTTC	CASSSETGAYEQYF
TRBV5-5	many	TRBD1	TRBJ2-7	TGTGCCAGCAGCCCCGGACAGGGCCCTTCCTACGAGCAGTACTTC	CASSPGQGPSYEQYF
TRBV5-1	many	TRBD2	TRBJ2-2	TGCGCCAGCAGCCCTCTGAACGGGGGGTTCACCGGGGAGCTGTTTTTT	CASSPLNGGFTGELFF
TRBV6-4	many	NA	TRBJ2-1	TGTGCCAGCAGTGACAGGGACTACAATGAGCAGTTCTTC	CASSDRDYNEQFF
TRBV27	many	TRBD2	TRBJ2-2	TGTGCCAGCAGTCCCGGAGGGAGCGGGGGGGCCGGGGAGCTGTTTTTT	CASSPGGSGGAGELFF
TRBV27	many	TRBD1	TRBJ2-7	TGTGCCAGCAGTGAGGGGACAGGGGCCTACGAGCAGTACTTC	CASSEGTGAYEQYF
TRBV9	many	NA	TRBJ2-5	TGTGCCAGCAGCGTGGTTGGTCGGACTGAAGAGACCCAGTACTTC	CASSVVGRTEETQYF